This T cell receptor (beta chain) emerged from a study of metastatic and nonmetastatic thyroid tumors. Background on the study: Across peripheral blood and tumor or nodule tissue samples taken from malignant and benign thyroid patients, the repertoires were compared with one another. General study points: Versus benign nodules, malignant thyroid tumors reportedly had significantly higher TCR beta diversity, in blood and tumor.

Remarks on this clone: As yet, its antigen is unknown.

Patients were all untreated before their thyroid surgery. The CDR3 consists of 16 residues. Trimming took off 3 bases at V and 6 bases at J, with 20 bases between the two ends. The germline gives CDR1 SNHLY, CDR2 FYNNEI. Authors' methods: Across clinicopathological groups, CDR3 differences served as the basis for building a distant-metastasis classifier for papillary thyroid cancer. Using MiXCR, TCRdb reanalyzed the PCR reads. The V and J calls come from TCRdb's annotation, not from the publication. This table holds over 50,000 clones, 25% to 35% found once. The TCR sequence derives from a female donor with papillary thyroid cancer or a benign thyroid nodule (not recorded which). Some clones in this sample may be carry-over from other donors' samples. Sequencing was done on a sample of blood. The rearrangement joins TRBV2 to TRBJ1-1, with D hard to call. CDR3 coding DNA: TGTGCCAGCAGTGATAGGACGTATGGAGCCGGCGCTGAAGCTTTCTTT. Translating gives CASSDRTYGAGAEAFF.